One and the same sample provided the 16 T cell receptor beta chains below, sequenced in a study of blood T cells in healthy people across ages. Using a J-beta primer mix together with a sample-barcoded 5' primer, a second PCR was run for about 7 to 12 cycles. TCRdb re-derived calls from the 5' RACE reads in MiXCR, one entry per CDR3 protein. The table has 550,000 to 700,000 distinct CDR3 sequences, roughly a quarter seen once. Sequencing used blood. The receptors shown here come from a woman aged 70-85 years in good health.

There are many counts of this clonotype. The chain carries TRBV27 and TRBJ1-5; D is undetermined. The germline V and J ends were trimmed by 7 bases and 7 bases, with 11 bases remaining between them. The germline CDR1 and CDR2 sequences are MNHEY and SMNVEV (reference sequence). This CDR3 contains 12 residues. Here the CDR3 reads CASKVVPQPQHF. CDR3 nucleotides: TGTGCCAGCAAGGTAGTGCCCCAGCCCCAGCATTTT.

This chain uses TRBV6-1 with TRBJ2-1; D is unclear. V gave up 6 bases and J gave up 0 bases, with 18 bases separating them. CDR1 is MNHNS, CDR2 SASEGT, per germline. The CDR3 loop spans 17 amino acids. CDR3 coding DNA: TGTGCCAGCAGCAAATTAAGGACCACGAGCTCCTACAATGAGCAGTTCTTC. It translates to CASSKLRTTSSYNEQFF.

This sequence joins TRBV2 and TRBJ1-6; D is unclear. The V gene lost 2 bases and the J gene lost 7 bases, with 15 bases spanning the gap. The V gene's germline CDR1 is SNHLY and CDR2 FYNNEI. The CDR3 consists of 16 residues. The CDR3 here is CASSERLPTFNSPLHF. The CDR3, as DNA: TGTGCCAGCAGTGAAAGGCTACCGACTTTCAATTCACCCCTCCACTTT.

This clonotype occurred a few times. The genes are TRBV3-1 and TRBJ2-5, with a tentative D call TRBD2 (5 bases). Trimming removed 2 bases from V and 8 bases from J, with 15 bases in between. The germline V gene has CDR1 LGHDT and CDR2 YNNKEL (reference sequence). CDR3 length equals 14 residues. This CDR3 is CASSQSAAGGTQYF. In DNA, the CDR3 is TGTGCCAGCAGCCAAAGCGCGGCGGGTGGAACCCAGTACTTC.

This clonotype has ten or more counts. The chain has TRBV28 and TRBJ2-1; TRBD2 matches at 10 bases. CDR3 size: 14 residues. The V and J ends lost 6 bases and 5 bases, in that order; junction bases with no gene match: 4. CDR1 MDHEN and CDR2 SYDVKM come from the germline V gene. The CDR3 nucleotides are TGTGCCAGCAGGGAGCGGGGGGGCCACAATGAGCAGTTCTTC. It encodes CASRERGGHNEQFF.

The rearrangement links TRBV6-5 to TRBJ2-4; no clear D. The CDR3 is made up of 15 amino acids. Trimming removed 0 bases at V and 3 bases at J, with 9 bases between. CDR1 MNHEY and CDR2 SVGAGI come from the germline V gene. CDR3: CASSYSGNYKNIQYF. CDR3 bases: TGTGCCAGCAGTTACTCAGGGAACTACAAAAACATTCAGTACTTC.

The chain has TRBV10-3 and TRBJ2-1; 8 bases are shared with TRBD2. Germline CDR1 ENHRY, CDR2 SYGVKD. The CDR3 extends over 13 amino acids. V trimming: 6 bases; J trimming: 10 bases; junction bases outside the gene matches: 8. CDR3 amino acids: CAISSGVAGEQFF. The DNA of the CDR3 is TGTGCCATCAGCTCCGGGGTAGCGGGGGAGCAGTTCTTC.

This clonotype was detected a few times. The V call is TRBV19, the J call TRBJ1-1; 9 bases fit TRBD1. The V gene's germline CDR1 is LNHDA and CDR2 SQIVND (reference sequence). The J segment lost 7 bases and the V segment lost 6 bases, leaving 6 bases of the junction unmatched. This CDR3 comprises 13 residues. The CDR3 sequence is CASRLRTGVEAFF. In DNA, the CDR3 is TGTGCCAGTAGGCTTCGGACAGGGGTTGAAGCTTTCTTT.

This chain connects TRBV12-3 or TRBV12-4 to TRBJ1-2; weak D call: TRBD1 (5 bases). V was clipped by 5 bases and J by 4 bases, with 20 bases between them. The length of the CDR3 is 16 residues. The CDR3 DNA follows: TGTGCCAGCAGTCCTCCCGGTAGGGGAGGACTCTATGGCTACACCTTC. This encodes CASSPPGRGGLYGYTF.

This clonotype was picked up a small number of times. The chain uses TRBV20-1 and TRBJ1-6; 10 positions agree with TRBD1. In germline, CDR1 is DFQATT, CDR2 SNEGSKA (reference sequence). CDR3 length equals 16 residues. V was pared by 1 base and J by 6 bases, with 6 bases of the junction left unmatched. CDR3: CSARVSTGGTNSPLHF. The CDR3 DNA follows: TGCAGTGCTAGAGTTTCGACAGGGGGCACTAATTCACCCCTCCACTTT.

This clonotype has a handful of counts. This chain connects TRBV6-1 to TRBJ1-3; 10 bases fit TRBD1. The CDR3 runs 15 residues. Germline V CDR1 and CDR2: MNHNS, SASEGT. V shed 5 bases and J 2 bases; nucleotides not matched to a gene: 3. The CDR3 is CASSRQGAAGNTIYF. Written as DNA, the CDR3 is TGTGCCAGCAGTAGACAGGGGGCGGCTGGAAACACCATATATTTT.

This clonotype was observed a few times. This chain links TRBV3-1 with TRBJ2-7, with a tentative D call TRBD1 (7 bases). Trimming pared 3 bases from V and 6 bases from J, leaving 12 bases between. This CDR3 region has 13 residues. Looked up from germline, CDR1 is LGHDT and CDR2 is YNNKEL (reference sequence). CDR3 in amino acids: CASSHQGGSEQYF. DNA of the CDR3: TGTGCCAGCAGCCACCAGGGGGGCAGCGAGCAGTACTTC.

The genes are TRBV7-2 and TRBJ2-1; no definite D call. Germline assignment: CDR1 SGHTA and CDR2 FQGNSA. The CDR3 covers 15 residues. Trimming left V 4 bases short and J 4 bases short, with 14 bases between. This CDR3 reads CASSYLPTVYNEQFF. CDR3 DNA: TGTGCCAGCAGCTACCTACCGACGGTTTACAATGAGCAGTTCTTC.

This clonotype was detected a few times. The V gene is TRBV5-1, the J gene TRBJ2-5, with 8 nucleotides matching TRBD2. The length of the CDR3 is 16 residues. V was clipped by 3 bases and J by 2 bases; unmatched bases: 9. CDR1 and CDR2 (germline): SGHRS, YFSETQ. In DNA, the CDR3 is TGCGCCAGCAGCTGGACCGGGACTAGACTTCAAGAGACCCAGTACTTC. Encoded protein: CASSWTGTRLQETQYF. The full variable domain, rest sourced from reference TRBV5-1 and TRBJ2-5, is KAGVTQTPRYLIKTRGQQVTLSCSPISGHRSVSWYQQTPGQGLQFLFEYFSETQRNKGNFPGRFSGRQFSNSRSEMNVSTLELGDSALYLCASSWTGTRLQETQYFGPGTRLLVL.

This clonotype was picked up a small number of times. Compared with germline, one end of the junction differs, possibly owing to a read error. The genes are TRBV6-1 and TRBJ1-4; no firm D call. CDR1 MNHNS and CDR2 SASEGT come from the germline V gene. The CDR3 contains 13 residues. In nucleotides, the CDR3 is TGTGCCAGCAGTGAAGCCCAGCGTCTGAAACTATTTTTT. The encoded protein is CASSEAQRLKLFF.

The chain joins TRBV4-3 to TRBJ2-3; D gene ambiguous. CDR1 and CDR2 from the germline V gene are LGHNA and YSLEER. This CDR3 contains 17 residues. Trimming took off 2 bases at V and 0 bases at J, with 15 bases between the two ends. For the CDR3, the DNA is TGCGCCAGCAGCCAACTCTTTGGCTTATCTAGCACAGATACGCAGTATTTT. This translates into CASSQLFGLSSTDTQYF.